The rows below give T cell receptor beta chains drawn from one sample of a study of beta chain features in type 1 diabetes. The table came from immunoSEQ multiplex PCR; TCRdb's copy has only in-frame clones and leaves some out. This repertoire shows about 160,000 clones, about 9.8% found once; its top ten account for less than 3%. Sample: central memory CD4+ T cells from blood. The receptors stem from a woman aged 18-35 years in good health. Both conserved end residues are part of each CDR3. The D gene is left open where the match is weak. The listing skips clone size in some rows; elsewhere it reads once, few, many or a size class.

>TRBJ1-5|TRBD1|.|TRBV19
TGTGCCAGTAGTATCGGACAGGTTGATCAGCCCCAGCATTTT
CASSIGQVDQPQHF
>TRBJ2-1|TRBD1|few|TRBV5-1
TGCGCCAGCAGCTTCTCCGGGACAGGGGGGAATGAGCAGTTCTTC
CASSFSGTGGNEQFF
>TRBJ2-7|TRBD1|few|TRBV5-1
TGCGCCAGCAGCTGGGGTGCCGGGACAGGAGCTTACGAGCAGTACTTC
CASSWGAGTGAYEQYF
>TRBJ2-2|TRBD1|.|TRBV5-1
TGCGCCAGCAGCACAGGACAGGCAATCACCGGGGAGCTGTTTTTT
CASSTGQAITGELFF
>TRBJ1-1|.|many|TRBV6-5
TGTGCCAGCAGTCCCGGGGGTTACGCTGAAGCTTTCTTT
CASSPGGYAEAFF
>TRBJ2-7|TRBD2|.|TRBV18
TGTGCCAGCTCCCCAGGACTAGCGGGATCCTCCTACGAGCAGTACTTC
CASSPGLAGSSYEQYF
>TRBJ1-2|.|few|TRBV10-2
TGCGCCAGCAGTGAGCAGGGCGGCTACACCTTC
CASSEQGGYTF
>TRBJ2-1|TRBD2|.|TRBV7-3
TGTGCCAGCAGCCCCCTGTTAGCGGGAGAATTCTACAATGAGCAGTTCTTC
CASSPLLAGEFYNEQFF
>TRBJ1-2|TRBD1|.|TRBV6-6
TGTGCCAGCAGTTACCTTACAGGGGGCAACTATGGCTACACCTTC
CASSYLTGGNYGYTF
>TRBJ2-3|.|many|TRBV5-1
TGCGCCAGCAGCTTCCGACTAGGGGCAGATACGCAGTATTTT
CASSFRLGADTQYF
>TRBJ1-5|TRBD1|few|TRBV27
TGTGCCAGCAGTTTATATCCCCCGACAGGGAGCAATCAGCCCCAGCATTTT
CASSLYPPTGSNQPQHF
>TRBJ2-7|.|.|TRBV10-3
TGTGCCATCACGGCGGGGCCCGCTTCTTCCTACGAGCAGTACTTC
CAITAGPASSYEQYF
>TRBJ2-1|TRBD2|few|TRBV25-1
TGTGCCACCTCGGGTAGCGGGAGCAATAGTGAGCAGTTCTTC
CATSGSGSNSEQFF
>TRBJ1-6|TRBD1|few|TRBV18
TGTGCCAGCTCACTCTTTACAGGGGTTAATTCACCCCTCCACTTT
CASSLFTGVNSPLHF
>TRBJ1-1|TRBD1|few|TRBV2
TGTGCCGTCCGGGACAGGGGGGCGGCGGGAGCTTTCTTT
CAVRDRGAAGAFF
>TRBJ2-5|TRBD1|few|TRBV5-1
TGCGCCAGCAGCTGGACAGGGGGAGAGACCCAGTACTTC
CASSWTGGETQYF
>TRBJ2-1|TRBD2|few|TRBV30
TGTGCCTGCTATAGCGGGAGTAAAGGGAATGAGCAGTTCTTC
CACYSGSKGNEQFF
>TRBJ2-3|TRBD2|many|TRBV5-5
TGTGCCAGCAGTCCCGGGACTAGCGGGGGGGCGACAGATACGCAGTATTTT
CASSPGTSGGATDTQYF
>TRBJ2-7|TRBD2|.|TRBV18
TGTGCCAGCTCCTCTGGGACTAGCGGCTACGAGCAGTACTTC
CASSSGTSGYEQYF
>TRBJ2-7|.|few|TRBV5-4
TGTGCCAGCAGCTTATCGGCGGGAATTCGCCACGAGCAGTACTTC
CASSLSAGIRHEQYF
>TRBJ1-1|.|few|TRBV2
TGTGCCAGCAGGCGAAGGGGTTTGAACACTGAAGCTTTCTTT
CASRRRGLNTEAFF
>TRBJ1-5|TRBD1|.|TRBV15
TGTGCCACCAGCAGAGACCGACAGGGCTGGCAGCCCCAGCATTTT
CATSRDRQGWQPQHF
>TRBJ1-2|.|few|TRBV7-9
TGTGCCAGCAGCCGGGGGGATCGGGCTGGTGGCTACACCTTC
CASSRGDRAGGYTF
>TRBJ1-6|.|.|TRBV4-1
TGCGCCAGCAGCCCAAGCCAAAGCTCCTATAATTCACCCCTCCACTTT
CASSPSQSSYNSPLHF
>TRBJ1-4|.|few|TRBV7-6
TGTGCCAGCAGCTTAACCTTACAGGGCGGCTATGAAAAACTGTTTTTT
CASSLTLQGGYEKLFF
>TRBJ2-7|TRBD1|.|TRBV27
TGTGCCAGCAGTTTAATGTGGGTGCGTGACAGGGCCTACGAGCAGTACTTC
CASSLMWVRDRAYEQYF
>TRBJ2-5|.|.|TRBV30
TGTGCCTGGAGTGCCGGGATACAAGAGACCCAGTACTTC
CAWSAGIQETQYF
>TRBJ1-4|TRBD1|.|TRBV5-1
TGCGCCAGCAGCTTCCAGGGGGCGAAGGAAAAACTGTTTTTT
CASSFQGAKEKLFF
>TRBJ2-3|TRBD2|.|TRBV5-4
TGTGCCAGCAGCTTGACTAGCGGAGGCACAGATACGCAGTATTTT
CASSLTSGGTDTQYF
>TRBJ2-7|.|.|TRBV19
TGTGCCAGTAGTTCTGCGCCTCTCCTCTACGAGCAGTACTTC
CASSSAPLLYEQYF
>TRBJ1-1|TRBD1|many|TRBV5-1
TGCGCCAGCAGCTCGGACAGGGGGCAAACTGAAGCTTTCTTT
CASSSDRGQTEAFF
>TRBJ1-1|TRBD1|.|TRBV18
TGTGCCAGCTCACCTACAGGGGACACTGAAGCTTTCTTT
CASSPTGDTEAFF
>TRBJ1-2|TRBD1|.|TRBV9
TGTGCCAGCAGCGTGAGCGACAGGGTAGAAGGCTACACCTTC
CASSVSDRVEGYTF
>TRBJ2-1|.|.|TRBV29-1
TGCAGCGTTGAACCTCCCCGGGGTACATCGGAGCAGTTCTTC
CSVEPPRGTSEQFF
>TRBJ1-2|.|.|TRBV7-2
TGTGCCAGCAGCCCGGGGTATGGCTACACCTTC
CASSPGYGYTF
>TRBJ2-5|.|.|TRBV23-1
TGCGCCAGCAGTCAGGGGCGGGACGAAGAGACCCAGTACTTC
CASSQGRDEETQYF